This T cell receptor beta chain was identified in a study of CD8 T cells in Susac syndrome. A quantity of roughly 0.5 to 1 ug RNA underwent reverse transcription using random hexamers. One entry per CDR3 protein, called by TCRdb with MiXCR from the immunoSEQ multiplex PCR reads. This table has around 170,000 distinct CDR3 sequences, approximately 95% appearing once. The V end was cut by 3 bases, the J end by 3 bases, with 10 bases between. The CDR3 spans 14 residues. Germline loops: CDR1 SGDLS, CDR2 YYNGEE. From blood CD8+ and CD4+ T cells, TCR beta sequences were generated. The sequenced sample was CD8+ T cells from PBMCs. This sequence was found in a human donor with multiple sclerosis. The V and J genes are TRBV9 and TRBJ2-1; maybe TRBD2 (6 bases). Here the CDR3 reads CASSDSGNYNEQFF. CDR3 in DNA: TGTGCCAGCAGCGATAGCGGAAACTACAATGAGCAGTTCTTC.